Listed below are T cell receptor beta chains from one sample, sequenced in a study of blood T cell repertoires in COVID-19. The repertoire was sequenced with immunoSEQ multiplex PCR; TCRdb's copy has only in-frame clones and lacks some. The sample contains roughly 190,000 clones, 88% of which appear only once. What was sequenced was peripheral blood. These receptor sequences come from a man in his forties or fifties with active or convalescent COVID-19. Each CDR3 is given with its conserved first and last residue. A D gene is named only where the DNA matches it firmly. Only part of the rows carry a size: once, few, many, or a class if the clone is expanded.

v_call: TRBV7-9
d_call: TRBD1
j_call: TRBJ1-1
clone_size: -
cdr3_aa: CASSNPDRGRTEAFF
cdr3_nt: TGTGCCAGCAGCAACCCGGACAGGGGGCGAACTGAAGCTTTCTTT

v_call: TRBV7-9
d_call: TRBD1
j_call: TRBJ2-7
clone_size: -
cdr3_aa: CASSTDFGGQTSYEQYF
cdr3_nt: TGTGCCAGCAGCACGGACTTTGGGGGACAGACCTCCTACGAGCAGTACTTC

v_call: TRBV7-2
d_call: -
j_call: TRBJ2-7
clone_size: -
cdr3_aa: CASSNGERRSSYEQYF
cdr3_nt: TGTGCCAGCAGTAACGGGGAAAGGAGGAGCTCCTACGAGCAGTACTTC

v_call: TRBV19
d_call: -
j_call: TRBJ2-2
clone_size: -
cdr3_aa: CASSIPGNTGELFF
cdr3_nt: TGTGCCAGTAGTATTCCCGGGAACACCGGGGAGCTGTTTTTT

v_call: TRBV6-5
d_call: TRBD1
j_call: TRBJ1-5
clone_size: few
cdr3_aa: CASSGGGSNQPQHF
cdr3_nt: TGTGCCAGTTCAGGGGGCGGTAGCAATCAGCCCCAGCATTTT

v_call: TRBV29-1
d_call: TRBD2
j_call: TRBJ2-7
clone_size: -
cdr3_aa: CSVRQVWAVAGPSSYEQYF
cdr3_nt: TGCAGCGTCAGACAGGTATGGGCGGTAGCGGGACCCTCCTCCTACGAGCAGTACTTC

v_call: TRBV19
d_call: -
j_call: TRBJ1-1
clone_size: -
cdr3_aa: CASSMGGGRTMNTEAFF
cdr3_nt: TGTGCCAGTAGTATGGGGGGTGGCAGAACCATGAACACTGAAGCTTTCTTT

v_call: TRBV10-3
d_call: -
j_call: TRBJ1-2
clone_size: -
cdr3_aa: CAISESGQTDYGYTF
cdr3_nt: TGTGCCATCAGTGAGTCCGGACAGACGGACTATGGCTACACCTTC

v_call: TRBV29-1
d_call: -
j_call: TRBJ2-3
clone_size: -
cdr3_aa: CSVGAGGTDTQYF
cdr3_nt: TGCAGCGTCGGGGCAGGGGGCACAGATACGCAGTATTTT

v_call: TRBV6-5
d_call: -
j_call: TRBJ1-2
clone_size: -
cdr3_aa: CASSVQGYDGYTF
cdr3_nt: TGTGCCAGCAGCGTCCAGGGGTATGATGGCTACACCTTC

v_call: TRBV19
d_call: -
j_call: TRBJ1-3
clone_size: -
cdr3_aa: CASRQRRGGNTIYF
cdr3_nt: TGTGCCAGTAGACAACGTAGAGGGGGAAACACCATATATTTT

v_call: TRBV6-6
d_call: TRBD1
j_call: TRBJ1-2
clone_size: -
cdr3_aa: CASSYSEQGNYGYTF
cdr3_nt: TGTGCCAGCAGTTACTCAGAACAGGGGAACTATGGCTACACCTTC

v_call: TRBV2
d_call: -
j_call: TRBJ2-5
clone_size: -
cdr3_aa: CASSIRVETQYF
cdr3_nt: TGTGCCAGCAGCATCAGGGTCGAGACCCAGTACTTC

v_call: TRBV6-5
d_call: TRBD1
j_call: TRBJ2-7
clone_size: -
cdr3_aa: CASSSGQGAGEQYF
cdr3_nt: TGTGCCAGCAGTTCAGGACAGGGGGCGGGCGAGCAGTACTTC

v_call: TRBV20-1
d_call: -
j_call: TRBJ1-1
clone_size: -
cdr3_aa: CSARGLFAFF
cdr3_nt: TGCAGTGCTAGGGGACTCTTCGCTTTCTTT

v_call: TRBV6-5
d_call: TRBD1
j_call: TRBJ1-2
clone_size: -
cdr3_aa: CASSGTDSGYTF
cdr3_nt: TGTGCCAGCAGCGGGACAGATAGCGGCTACACCTTC

v_call: TRBV5-1
d_call: TRBD2
j_call: TRBJ2-3
clone_size: -
cdr3_aa: CASKMTSGRADTQYF
cdr3_nt: TGCGCCAGCAAAATGACTAGCGGGAGAGCAGATACGCAGTATTTT

v_call: TRBV24-1
d_call: TRBD2
j_call: TRBJ2-3
clone_size: -
cdr3_aa: CATSGDRLAGGVDTQYF
cdr3_nt: TGTGCCACCAGTGGGGACCGACTAGCGGGAGGGGTAGATACGCAGTATTTT

v_call: TRBV2
d_call: -
j_call: TRBJ1-1
clone_size: -
cdr3_aa: CASRPRAESTEAFF
cdr3_nt: TGTGCCAGCAGACCCAGGGCGGAGAGCACTGAAGCTTTCTTT

v_call: TRBV4-3
d_call: TRBD1
j_call: TRBJ1-2
clone_size: -
cdr3_aa: CASSQDGTGAVGYTF
cdr3_nt: TGCGCCAGCAGCCAAGATGGGACAGGGGCGGTTGGCTACACCTTC

v_call: TRBV7-3
d_call: -
j_call: TRBJ2-1
clone_size: few
cdr3_aa: CATSESSSYNEQFF
cdr3_nt: TGTGCCACCTCCGAAAGTAGCTCCTACAATGAGCAGTTCTTC

v_call: TRBV19
d_call: -
j_call: TRBJ1-3
clone_size: -
cdr3_aa: CASSSRFGNTIYF
cdr3_nt: TGTGCCAGTAGTTCCAGATTCGGAAACACCATATATTTT

v_call: TRBV7-8
d_call: -
j_call: TRBJ1-2
clone_size: -
cdr3_aa: CASSLGTSNYGYTF
cdr3_nt: TGTGCCAGCAGCTTAGGGACTTCGAACTATGGCTACACCTTC

v_call: TRBV19
d_call: -
j_call: TRBJ1-5
clone_size: -
cdr3_aa: CASSEQGGQPQHF
cdr3_nt: TGTGCCAGTAGTGAACAGGGTGGTCAGCCCCAGCATTTT

v_call: TRBV6-5
d_call: -
j_call: TRBJ1-4
clone_size: -
cdr3_aa: CASKTFDEKLFF
cdr3_nt: TGTGCCAGCAAGACTTTCGATGAAAAACTGTTTTTT

v_call: TRBV25-1
d_call: -
j_call: TRBJ1-4
clone_size: -
cdr3_aa: CASSEGANEKLFF
cdr3_nt: TGTGCCAGCAGTGAGGGAGCTAATGAAAAACTGTTTTTT

v_call: TRBV6-6
d_call: -
j_call: TRBJ2-1
clone_size: -
cdr3_aa: CASRDWGDEQFF
cdr3_nt: TGTGCCAGCAGGGATTGGGGGGATGAGCAGTTCTTC

v_call: TRBV5-4
d_call: -
j_call: TRBJ1-1
clone_size: -
cdr3_aa: CASSPGGANEAFF
cdr3_nt: TGTGCCAGCAGCCCGGGGGGGGCGAATGAAGCTTTCTTT

v_call: TRBV5-1
d_call: TRBD2
j_call: TRBJ2-3
clone_size: -
cdr3_aa: CASSFERGAPDTQYF
cdr3_nt: TGCGCCAGCAGCTTCGAGCGGGGGGCACCAGATACGCAGTATTTT

v_call: TRBV28
d_call: TRBD2
j_call: TRBJ2-5
clone_size: -
cdr3_aa: CASTGLAGEYQETQYF
cdr3_nt: TGTGCCAGCACGGGACTAGCGGGAGAGTACCAAGAGACCCAGTACTTC

v_call: TRBV29-1
d_call: -
j_call: TRBJ2-3
clone_size: -
cdr3_aa: CSVESGVDTQYF
cdr3_nt: TGCAGCGTTGAAAGCGGCGTAGATACGCAGTATTTT

v_call: TRBV9
d_call: -
j_call: TRBJ2-7
clone_size: -
cdr3_aa: CASSVGRATYEQYF
cdr3_nt: TGTGCCAGCAGCGTAGGCAGGGCAACCTACGAGCAGTACTTC

v_call: TRBV6-4
d_call: -
j_call: TRBJ1-1
clone_size: -
cdr3_aa: CASSDSWGGVGDGNTEAFF
cdr3_nt: TGTGCCAGCAGTGACTCATGGGGAGGAGTTGGGGACGGGAACACTGAAGCTTTCTTT

v_call: TRBV9
d_call: -
j_call: TRBJ2-2
clone_size: -
cdr3_aa: CASSVASGWNTGELFF
cdr3_nt: TGTGCCAGCAGCGTAGCTTCGGGATGGAACACCGGGGAGCTGTTTTTT

v_call: TRBV5-6
d_call: TRBD1
j_call: TRBJ1-1
clone_size: -
cdr3_aa: CASSLGQGRNTEAFF
cdr3_nt: TGTGCCAGCAGCTTGGGACAGGGTAGGAACACTGAAGCTTTCTTT

v_call: TRBV18
d_call: TRBD1
j_call: TRBJ1-1
clone_size: -
cdr3_aa: CASSPRQGGWNTEAFF
cdr3_nt: TGTGCCAGCTCACCGCGACAGGGAGGCTGGAACACTGAAGCTTTCTTT

v_call: TRBV5-1
d_call: TRBD2
j_call: TRBJ2-1
clone_size: -
cdr3_aa: CASSLPRLAGGGGNEQFF
cdr3_nt: TGCGCCAGCAGCTTGCCCAGACTAGCGGGAGGAGGGGGCAATGAGCAGTTCTTC

v_call: TRBV7-2
d_call: TRBD2
j_call: TRBJ2-7
clone_size: -
cdr3_aa: CASGSSGLIYEQYF
cdr3_nt: TGTGCCAGCGGGTCCTCGGGACTAATCTACGAGCAGTACTTC

v_call: TRBV6-5
d_call: TRBD1
j_call: TRBJ1-1
clone_size: -
cdr3_aa: CASLGRGSAFF
cdr3_nt: TGTGCCAGCCTTGGCAGGGGGTCGGCTTTCTTT

v_call: TRBV5-4
d_call: -
j_call: TRBJ2-3
clone_size: once
cdr3_aa: CASSPRDTQDTQYF
cdr3_nt: TGTGCCAGCAGCCCCCGGGACACCCAGGATACGCAGTATTTT

v_call: TRBV6-5
d_call: -
j_call: TRBJ2-2
clone_size: -
cdr3_aa: CASRDPRGNTGELFF
cdr3_nt: TGTGCCAGCAGGGATCCCAGGGGAAACACCGGGGAGCTGTTTTTT

v_call: TRBV29-1
d_call: -
j_call: TRBJ2-1
clone_size: -
cdr3_aa: CSVEDPGGPEQFF
cdr3_nt: TGCAGCGTTGAAGATCCCGGGGGGCCTGAGCAGTTCTTC

v_call: TRBV19
d_call: TRBD1
j_call: TRBJ1-2
clone_size: -
cdr3_aa: CASSIGGTGTGYTF
cdr3_nt: TGTGCCAGTAGTATAGGCGGGACAGGGACTGGCTACACCTTC

v_call: TRBV25-1
d_call: TRBD1
j_call: TRBJ1-4
clone_size: -
cdr3_aa: CASSEGTGGIEKLFF
cdr3_nt: TGTGCCAGCAGTGAGGGGACAGGGGGCATTGAAAAACTGTTTTTT

v_call: TRBV12-3/TRBV12-4
d_call: TRBD2
j_call: TRBJ2-7
clone_size: -
cdr3_aa: CASGVGLYEQYF
cdr3_nt: TGTGCCAGCGGGGTGGGACTATACGAGCAGTACTTC

v_call: TRBV7-2
d_call: -
j_call: TRBJ1-6
clone_size: -
cdr3_aa: CASTPRELGYSPLHF
cdr3_nt: TGTGCCAGCACCCCCCGGGAATTGGGTTATTCACCCCTCCACTTT

v_call: TRBV5-1
d_call: -
j_call: TRBJ1-2
clone_size: -
cdr3_aa: CASSSPNNTQTGANYGYTF
cdr3_nt: TGCGCCAGCAGCTCACCGAACAATACGCAGACAGGAGCGAACTATGGCTACACCTTC

v_call: TRBV7-9
d_call: -
j_call: TRBJ1-1
clone_size: -
cdr3_aa: CASSVLMEQGMNTEAFF
cdr3_nt: TGTGCCAGCAGCGTTCTAATGGAGCAGGGGATGAACACTGAAGCTTTCTTT